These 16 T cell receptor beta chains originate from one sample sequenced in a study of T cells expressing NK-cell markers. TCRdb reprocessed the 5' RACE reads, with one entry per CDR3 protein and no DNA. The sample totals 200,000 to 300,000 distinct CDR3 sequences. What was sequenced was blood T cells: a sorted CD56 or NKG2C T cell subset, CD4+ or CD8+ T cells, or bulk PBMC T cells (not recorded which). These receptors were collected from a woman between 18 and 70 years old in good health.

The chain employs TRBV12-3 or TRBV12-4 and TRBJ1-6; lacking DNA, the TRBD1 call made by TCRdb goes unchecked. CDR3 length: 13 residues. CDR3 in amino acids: CASSSLGGSPLHF.

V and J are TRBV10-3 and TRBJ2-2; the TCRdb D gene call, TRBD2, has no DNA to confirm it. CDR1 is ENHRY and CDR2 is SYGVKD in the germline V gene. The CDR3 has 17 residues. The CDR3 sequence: CAISAIGRATNTGELFF.

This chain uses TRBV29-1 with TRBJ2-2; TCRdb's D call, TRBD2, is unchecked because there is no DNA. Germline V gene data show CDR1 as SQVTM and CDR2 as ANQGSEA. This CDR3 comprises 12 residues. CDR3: CSVRATIGELFF.

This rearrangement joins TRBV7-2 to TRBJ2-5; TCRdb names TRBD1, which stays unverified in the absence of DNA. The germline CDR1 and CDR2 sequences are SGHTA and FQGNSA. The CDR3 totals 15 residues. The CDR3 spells CASSRPRGAGETQYF.

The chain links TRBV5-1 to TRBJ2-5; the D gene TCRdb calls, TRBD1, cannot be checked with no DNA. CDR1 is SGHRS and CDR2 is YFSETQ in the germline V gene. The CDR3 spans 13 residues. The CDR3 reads CASSGQGTETQYF.

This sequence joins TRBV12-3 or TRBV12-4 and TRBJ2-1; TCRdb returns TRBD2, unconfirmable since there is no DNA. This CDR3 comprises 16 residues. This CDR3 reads CASSPSAAGGYNEQFF.

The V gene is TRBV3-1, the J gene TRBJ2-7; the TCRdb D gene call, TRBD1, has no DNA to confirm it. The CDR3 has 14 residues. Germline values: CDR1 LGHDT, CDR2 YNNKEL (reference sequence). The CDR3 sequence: CASSHLGDGYEQYF.

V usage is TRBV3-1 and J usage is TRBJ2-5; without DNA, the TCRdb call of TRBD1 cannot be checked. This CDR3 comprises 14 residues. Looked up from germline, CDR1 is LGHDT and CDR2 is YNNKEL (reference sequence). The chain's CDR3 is CASSRRGHQETQYF.

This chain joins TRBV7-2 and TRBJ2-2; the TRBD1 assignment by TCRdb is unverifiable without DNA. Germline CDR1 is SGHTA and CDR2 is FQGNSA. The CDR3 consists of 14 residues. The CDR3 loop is CASSITGAAGELFF.

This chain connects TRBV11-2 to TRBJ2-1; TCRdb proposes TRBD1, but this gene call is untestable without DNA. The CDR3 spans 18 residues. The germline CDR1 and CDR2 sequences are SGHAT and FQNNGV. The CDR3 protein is CASSLEGLGQEVPGEQFF.

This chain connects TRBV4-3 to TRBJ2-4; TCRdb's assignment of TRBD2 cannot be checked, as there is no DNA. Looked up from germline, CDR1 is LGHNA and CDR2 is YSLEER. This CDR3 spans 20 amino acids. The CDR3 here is CASSQETTGGGAVAKNIQYF.

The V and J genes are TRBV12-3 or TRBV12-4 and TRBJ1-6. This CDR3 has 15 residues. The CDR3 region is CASSPSLGYNSPLHF.

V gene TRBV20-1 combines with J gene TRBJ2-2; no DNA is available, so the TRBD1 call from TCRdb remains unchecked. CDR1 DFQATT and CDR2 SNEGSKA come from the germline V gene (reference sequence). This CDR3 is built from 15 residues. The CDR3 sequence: CSASPGGANTGELFF.

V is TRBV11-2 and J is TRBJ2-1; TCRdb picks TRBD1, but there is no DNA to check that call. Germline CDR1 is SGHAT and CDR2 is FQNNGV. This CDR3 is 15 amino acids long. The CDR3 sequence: CASSLPRISYNEQFF.

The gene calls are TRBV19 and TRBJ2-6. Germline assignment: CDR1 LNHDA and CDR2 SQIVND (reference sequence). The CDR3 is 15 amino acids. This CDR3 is CASSIRGSGANVLTF.

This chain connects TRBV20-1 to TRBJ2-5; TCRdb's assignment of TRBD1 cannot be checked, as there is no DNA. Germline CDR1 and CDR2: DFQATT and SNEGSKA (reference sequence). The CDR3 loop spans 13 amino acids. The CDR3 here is CSASRTRGETQYF.